Given below is one TCR beta chain in context. Trimming cost V 11 bases and J 4 bases, with 15 bases left between them. This CDR3 region has 13 residues. Germline loops: CDR1 ENHRY, CDR2 SYGVKD. The study drew participants aged about 18 to 95 years from approximately 25 US areas. Categorization into cohorts depended on clinical history that participants reported. The data were produced by immunoSEQ multiplex PCR, yet TCRdb's version contains in-frame clones alone and is incomplete. This table has more than 200,000 clones, around nine tenths appearing once. This entry belongs to a study of blood T cell repertoires in COVID-19. On the study more broadly: The United States, Italy and Spain were the sources of the acute and convalescent COVID-19 samples.

Sequenced material: PBMCs or T cells enriched from blood (not recorded which). The TCR originated in a woman in her 30s who had been exposed to COVID-19. The chain employs TRBV10-3 and TRBJ2-1; D is undetermined. In nucleotides, the CDR3 is TGTGCCGCTACCTCAGGCCAATACAATGAGCAGTTCTTC. This codes for CAATSGQYNEQFF.